This T cell receptor (beta chain) was sequenced in a study of OX40 agonist ivuxolimab in advanced cancers. Study-level background: Ivuxolimab, which targeted the costimulatory receptor OX40 (CD134), was an agonistic, fully human IgG2 monoclonal antibody. Intravenous ivuxolimab was administered to patients every 2 weeks at six dose levels: 0.01, 0.1, 0.3, 1.5, 3 and 10 mg/kg. Among the roughly 52 dose-escalation patients, about 20 had hepatocellular carcinoma, roughly 15 melanoma, 9 renal cell carcinoma and 9 head and neck cancer. In the dose-escalation cohort, approximately 80% of patients were male, and the mean age was roughly 60 years with a range of roughly 20 to 80. Patients were allowed to have had prior anti-PD-1, anti-PD-L1 or anti-CTLA-4 therapy, and around 37% of the dose-escalation patients had previously received checkpoint inhibitors. Partial responses occurred in three dose-escalation patients, of whom one had hepatocellular carcinoma and two had cutaneous melanoma. Peripheral TCRbeta sequencing aimed to test whether ivuxolimab altered TCR sequence diversity and caused clonal T-cell expansion. The paper describes the monotherapy dose-escalation part (N ≈ 51 patients) of the phase I trial of ivuxolimab.

Patients with autoimmune disease history or receiving systemic immunosuppression were excluded from the trial. Peripheral blood for TCR sequencing was collected from all dose cohorts at baseline, on cycle 4 day 1, and on cycle 7 day 1. Samples came from an open-label, multicenter, first-in-human phase I dose-escalation trial of ivuxolimab. The trial enrolled adults with locally advanced or metastatic head and neck squamous cell, hepatocellular, melanoma or renal cell carcinoma. CD4+ and CD8+ T cells were sorted separately from peripheral blood before TCR sequencing. Genomic DNA was isolated from the sorted cells so that the TCRbeta CDR3 region could be sequenced. The immunoSEQ Assay was used for sequencing of TCRbeta CDR3 regions. This immuneACCESS table, as held by TCRdb, lists in-frame sequences with V and J called but not all clones. Of the missing ones, under half trace to an unresolved V gene in checked studies; the others have no known cause. Recorded for this sample are roughly 50,000 clones; 80% to 90% of them occurred a single time. The ten largest make up under 9.5% of the sample.

V loses 0 bases of germline sequence and J loses 2 bases, and the interval between the two ends is 14 bases. CDR1 and CDR2, per the germline V gene (reference sequence), are GTSNPN and SVGIG. Measured from the cysteine to the phenylalanine, the CDR3 is 15 residues long. Only CDR3 DNA is held: 45 bases, read in frame from base 1. The full study reports these points: The antigen specificity of the clonally expanded peripheral T cells was not determined. At doses of 0.1 to 3.0 mg/kg, clonal expansion of both CD4+ and CD8+ blood T cells was observed from baseline to week 6. In the 0.1-3.0 mg/kg groups, partial responders had among the lowest normalized peripheral clonal expansion, particularly in CD8+ T cells. After ivuxolimab, CD8+ T cells had more expanded clones than CD4+ T cells on average. Low levels of normalized T-cell clonal expansion were also seen in some nonresponding patients.

For this clone: This receptor's antigen is unknown. Nothing much larger sits one base from this clone, and base qualities are not available.

The TCR sequence derives from an adult with an advanced solid tumor such as melanoma, head and neck, liver or kidney cancer. The rearranged segments are TRBV30 and TRBJ2-7; the D gene is not confidently resolved. Sequenced material: CD4+ or CD8+ T cells sorted from blood, taken in a trial of the OX40 agonist ivuxolimab. This receptor has the CDR3 CAWSVHTDVAYEQYF. The nucleotide sequence is TGTGCCTGGAGTGTACATACGGACGTCGCCTACGAGCAGTACTTC.